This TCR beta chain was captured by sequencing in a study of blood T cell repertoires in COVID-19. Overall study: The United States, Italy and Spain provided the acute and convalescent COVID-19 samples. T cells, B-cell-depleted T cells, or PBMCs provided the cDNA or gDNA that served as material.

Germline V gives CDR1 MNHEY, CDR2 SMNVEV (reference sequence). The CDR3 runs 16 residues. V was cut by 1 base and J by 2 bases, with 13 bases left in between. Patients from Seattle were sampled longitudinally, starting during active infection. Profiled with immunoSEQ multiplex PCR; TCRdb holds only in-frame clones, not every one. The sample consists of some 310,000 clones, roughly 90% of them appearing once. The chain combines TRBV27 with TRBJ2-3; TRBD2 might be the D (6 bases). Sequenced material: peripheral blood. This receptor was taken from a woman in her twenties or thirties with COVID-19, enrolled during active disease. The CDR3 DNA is TGTGCCAGCAGTTTATTTAGCGGACAACCCACAGATACGCAGTATTTT. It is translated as CASSLFSGQPTDTQYF.